This T cell receptor (beta chain) was found in a study of memory CD4+ T cells and cytomegalovirus serostatus. Study at large: Healthy Belgian adult donors included several CMV-positive and 24 CMV-negative people.

A remark on this clone: Its target is not known.

The protocol was immunoSEQ multiplex PCR, while the TCRdb copy is restricted to in-frame clones and leaves out a portion. This table holds about 27,000 clones, about 78% found once. The V segment lost 4 bases and the J segment 6 bases; nucleotides outside the gene matches: 11. This CDR3 is built from 15 residues. The V gene's germline CDR1 is SNHLY and CDR2 FYNNEI. Single viable CD3+CD4+CD8-CD45RO+ cells were sorted as the memory CD4+ T cells. Donors' CMV status reflects serum IgG against pp150, pp28, p38, p52. Total CD4+ T cells were enriched by CD4 positive selection. Points from the study as a whole: Of more than 150 reported CMV TCRbeta sequences, 60 to 85 were found in memory CD4+ repertoires.

The rearrangement joins TRBV2 to TRBJ1-2; 7 bases are shared with TRBD1. Specimen: memory CD4+ T cells from blood. This clonotype originated in an adult in good health and CMV-seronegative. The CDR3 is CASSGSAGGSDGYTF. CDR3 sequence (DNA): TGTGCCAGCAGTGGTTCGGCAGGGGGGAGTGATGGCTACACCTTC.